The present T cell receptor (beta chain) was sequenced within a study of CD8 T cells in Susac syndrome. The V end lost 5 bases, the J end lost 1 base, and 6 bases lay between the germline ends. Per germline, CDR1 SGHNT and CDR2 YENEEA. The CDR3 has 13 amino acids. An input of about 0.45 to 1 ug of RNA was subjected to reverse transcription using random hexamers. TCRdb reprocessed the immunoSEQ multiplex PCR reads via MiXCR and lists one record per CDR3 protein. This table holds under 350,000 distinct CDR3 sequences, 90% to 95% found once. This chain uses TRBV11-3 with TRBJ1-3; the D is unclear. Sequencing was performed on CD4+ T cells from PBMCs. The origin of this receptor is a human donor with multiple sclerosis. CDR3: CASSDPSGNTIYF. DNA of the CDR3: TGTGCCAGCAGCGATCCTTCTGGAAACACCATATATTTT.